The entry below describes one T cell receptor (beta chain). Germline CDR1 SNHLY, CDR2 FYNNEI. The CDR3 covers 15 residues. The trim removed 5 bases at V and 4 bases at J, leaving 9 bases unmatched. The data belong to a study of T cell changes during pregnancy in multiple sclerosis. Generated by immunoSEQ multiplex PCR, the TCRdb table keeps only in-frame clones and is missing some. The repertoire holds under 100,000 clones, with roughly 96% as singletons. The V call is TRBV2, the J call TRBJ1-2; the match to TRBD1 covers 8 bases. Sequencing used peripheral blood, obtained in the second trimester of pregnancy. The TCR comes from a female donor with multiple sclerosis, enrolled in a pregnancy study. Here the CDR3 reads CASSPRTGIFYGYTF. CDR3 in DNA: TGTGCCAGCAGTCCACGGACAGGGATTTTCTATGGCTACACCTTC.